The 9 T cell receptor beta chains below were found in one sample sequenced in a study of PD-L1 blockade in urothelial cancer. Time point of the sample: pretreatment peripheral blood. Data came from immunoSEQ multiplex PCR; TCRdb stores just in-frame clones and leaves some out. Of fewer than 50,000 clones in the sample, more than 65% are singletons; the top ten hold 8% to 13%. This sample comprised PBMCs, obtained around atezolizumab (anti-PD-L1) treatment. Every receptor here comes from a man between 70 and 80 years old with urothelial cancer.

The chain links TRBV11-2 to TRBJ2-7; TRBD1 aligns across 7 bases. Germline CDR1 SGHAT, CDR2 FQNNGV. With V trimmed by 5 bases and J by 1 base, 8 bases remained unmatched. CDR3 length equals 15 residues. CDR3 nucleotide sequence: TGTGCCAGCAGCGGGAACCGGGACAGTTCCTACGAGCAGTACTTC. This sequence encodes CASSGNRDSSYEQYF.

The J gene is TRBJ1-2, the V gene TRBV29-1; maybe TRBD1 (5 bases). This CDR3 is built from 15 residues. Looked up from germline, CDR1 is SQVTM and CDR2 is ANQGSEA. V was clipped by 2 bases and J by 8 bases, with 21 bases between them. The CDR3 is CSVEPGGDRPRGYTF. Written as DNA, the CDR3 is TGCAGCGTTGAACCCGGGGGAGACCGACCGAGAGGCTACACCTTC.

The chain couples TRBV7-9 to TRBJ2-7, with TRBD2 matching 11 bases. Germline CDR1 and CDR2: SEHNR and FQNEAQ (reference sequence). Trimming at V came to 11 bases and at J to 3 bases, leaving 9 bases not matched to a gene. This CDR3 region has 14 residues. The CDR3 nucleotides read TGTGCCGGAAGCGTAGCGGGAGGGAGCTACGAGCAGTACTTC. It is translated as CAGSVAGGSYEQYF.

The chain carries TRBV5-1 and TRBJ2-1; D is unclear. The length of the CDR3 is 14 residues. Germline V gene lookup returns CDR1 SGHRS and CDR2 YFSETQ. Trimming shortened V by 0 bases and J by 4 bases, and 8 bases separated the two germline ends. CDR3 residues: CASSLESGYNEQFF. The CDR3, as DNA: TGCGCCAGCAGCTTGGAATCGGGTTACAATGAGCAGTTCTTC.

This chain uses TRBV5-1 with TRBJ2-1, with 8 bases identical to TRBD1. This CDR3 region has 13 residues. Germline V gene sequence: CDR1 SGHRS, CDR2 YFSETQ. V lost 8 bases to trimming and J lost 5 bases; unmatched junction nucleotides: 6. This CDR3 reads CASRQGTDNEQFF. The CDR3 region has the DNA TGCGCCAGTAGACAGGGGACCGACAATGAGCAGTTCTTC.

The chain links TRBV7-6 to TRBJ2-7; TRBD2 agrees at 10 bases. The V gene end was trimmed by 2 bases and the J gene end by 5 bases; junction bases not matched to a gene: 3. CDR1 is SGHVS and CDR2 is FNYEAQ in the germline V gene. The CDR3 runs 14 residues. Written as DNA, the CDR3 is TGTGCCAGCAGCTTATCCGGACTAGCGGACGAGCAGTACTTC. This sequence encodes CASSLSGLADEQYF.

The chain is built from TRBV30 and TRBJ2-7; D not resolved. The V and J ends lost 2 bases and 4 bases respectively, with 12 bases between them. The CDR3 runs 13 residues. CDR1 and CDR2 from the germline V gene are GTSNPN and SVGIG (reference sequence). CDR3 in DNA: TGTGCCTGGAGTTGGGCCGGTCGGTACGAGCAGTACTTC. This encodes CAWSWAGRYEQYF.

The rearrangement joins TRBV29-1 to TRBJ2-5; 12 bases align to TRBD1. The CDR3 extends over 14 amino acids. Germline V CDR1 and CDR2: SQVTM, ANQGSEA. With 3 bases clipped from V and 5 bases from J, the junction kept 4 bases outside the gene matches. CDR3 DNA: TGCAGCGTTGAGGGGACAGGGGGCATGGAGACCCAGTACTTC. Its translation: CSVEGTGGMETQYF.

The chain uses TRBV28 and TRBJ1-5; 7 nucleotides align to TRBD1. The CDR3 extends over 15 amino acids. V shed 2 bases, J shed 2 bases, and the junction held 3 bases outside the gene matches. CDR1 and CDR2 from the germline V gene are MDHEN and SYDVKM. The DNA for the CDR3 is TGTGCCAGCAGTTTAAAGGGGGCGGGCAATCAGCCCCAGCATTTT. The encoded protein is CASSLKGAGNQPQHF.